This T cell receptor (beta chain) stems from a study of CD8+CD57+ T cells in acquired aplastic anemia. Overall study: Sorted cells (CD4+ and CD8+) yielded DNA amounts that averaged roughly 3 ug.

Genomic DNA, serving as template, underwent TCR beta VDJ and CDR3 profiling. A single record per CDR3 protein comes from TCRdb applying MiXCR to the reads. This table holds hundreds of thousands of distinct CDR3 sequences, under 40% found once. Findings and caveats of the study: Patients and controls shared roughly 30 CD8+ CDR3 sequences, which appeared highly expressed in patients and within their immunodominant clones.

This clonotype was picked up a small number of times. The target antigen is unknown. It was patients with CD8+CD57+ cell expansion by flow cytometry who were chosen for sequencing. Among the patients, all had severe acquired aplastic anemia. When blood sampling took place, the patients had received no therapy. The receptor was isolated from a human donor with aplastic anemia. Sequences were obtained from sorted CD4+, CD8+, or CD8+CD57+ T cells (not recorded which) from PBMCs.

The CDR3 DNA is TGTGCCAGCAGCTTAGGGGGGACTAGCGGGGACAATGAGCAGTTCTTC. It is translated as CASSLGGTSGDNEQFF. The chain has TRBV7-2 and TRBJ2-1, with 13 nucleotides matching TRBD2. The J segment lost 5 bases and the V segment lost 1 base, leaving 2 bases of the junction unmatched. Germline-derived CDR1 and CDR2 are SGHTA and FQGNSA. The CDR3 sequence is 16 residues long.